This TCR beta chain was captured in a study of cytomegalovirus exposure and HLA in healthy donors. Study at large: Tens of millions of unique TCR sequences came from HLA-typed donors in an early release. Overall study findings and caveats: Sequencing likely produced, as an artifact, a cluster of highly shared sequence variants. In a later analysis, TCR association rates varied by HLA locus: DRB1 most, HLA-C fewest.

About this clone itself: What it binds is unknown.

The PCR employed 60 Vbeta primers together with 13 Jbeta primers. Only in-frame clones appear in the TCRdb table, and some are missing; sequencing was by immunoSEQ multiplex PCR. The table records some 200,000 clones, around 85% of them present only once. The germline CDR1 and CDR2 sequences are SGHNT and YENEEA. This CDR3 spans 13 amino acids. V was clipped by 1 base and J by 10 bases, with 11 bases between them. The source is a man in his forties in good health and CMV-seropositive. The rearrangement links TRBV11-3 to TRBJ2-1; the D gene is possibly TRBD2 (6 bases). Sequenced input: PBMCs. DNA of the CDR3: TGTGCCAGCAGCTTAGGGGGGGTCAGAGAGCAGTTCTTC. This sequence encodes CASSLGGVREQFF.